The clone carrying this T cell receptor beta chain occurred many times. This sample was taken from a study of T cell repertoires in cytomegalovirus infection. Background on the study: Carrying CMV and the relevant HLA type showed in public TCR beta signatures.

Germline CDR1 reads SGHTA; CDR2 reads FQGNSA. The ends lost 3 bases at V and 8 bases at J; junction bases unmatched: 7. CDR3 length: 14 residues. TCRdb independently ran MiXCR on the reads; one entry per CDR3 protein. The data show around 170,000 distinct CDR3 sequences, over 13% seen once. The chain recombines TRBV7-2 with TRBJ1-2; TRBD1 aligns across 9 bases. The sample taken for sequencing was PBMCs. The clonotype comes from a human donor in good health (CMV status not recorded). Some clones in this sample may be carry-over from other donors' samples. DNA of the CDR3: TGTGCCAGCAGCTTCGGGACAGGGATTCAGGGCTACACCTTC. It is translated as CASSFGTGIQGYTF.